A selection of T cell receptor beta chains follows, all from one sample in a study of blood T cell repertoires in COVID-19. Produced via immunoSEQ multiplex PCR; TCRdb's table is partial and in-frame only. Of 100,000 to 150,000 clones listed, approximately 80% are singletons. Sequencing was carried out using peripheral blood. Source of these receptors: a human donor in a cohort sampled during active COVID-19. Both conserved end residues are part of each CDR3. A D gene is named only where the DNA matches it firmly. Only some rows state a clone size, as once, few, many or a class for expanded clones.

j_gene | abundance | d_gene | v_gene | CDR3nt | CDR3aa
TRBJ2-1 | once | . | TRBV7-6 | TGTGCCAGCAGCCGGGCGGGCTCAAGCTCCTACAATGAGCAGTTCTTC | CASSRAGSSSYNEQFF
TRBJ1-4 | few | . | TRBV11-1 | TGTGCCAGCAGCGCCGACAGTCCTAATGAAAAACTGTTTTTT | CASSADSPNEKLFF
TRBJ1-1 | . | . | TRBV15 | TGTGCCACCAGCAGAGATCAGGTTAGGTCTGAAGCTTTCTTT | CATSRDQVRSEAFF
TRBJ2-2 | . | TRBD2 | TRBV9 | TGTGCCAGCAGCGTAGCCAGCGGGGGGGCCTGGGAGCTGTTTTTT | CASSVASGGAWELFF
TRBJ2-5 | . | TRBD2 | TRBV5-1 | TGCGCCAGCAGCTTTGCTAGCGGGGGAGAGACCCAGTACTTC | CASSFASGGETQYF
TRBJ2-5 | few | . | TRBV25-1 | TGTGCCAGCAGTGTGGGGGCCGTTGAGACCCAGTACTTC | CASSVGAVETQYF
TRBJ2-1 | . | . | TRBV6-6 | TGTGCCAGCAGTCCTAGAGCGGGCTCCTACAATGAGCAGTTCTTC | CASSPRAGSYNEQFF
TRBJ2-3 | . | TRBD2 | TRBV2 | TGTGCCAGCAGTGAAGAGCGGGGGGCCGGAGATACGCAGTATTTT | CASSEERGAGDTQYF
TRBJ2-7 | . | . | TRBV2 | TGTGCCAGCAGTGACGACATCTTATACGAGCAGTACTTC | CASSDDILYEQYF
TRBJ2-7 | . | . | TRBV2 | TGTGCGCAGGGTCAGGGTCTCGAGCAGTACTTC | CAQGQGLEQYF
TRBJ1-1 | . | . | TRBV7-2 | TGTGCCAGCAGCTTCCCAGTGAACACTGAAGCTTTCTTT | CASSFPVNTEAFF
TRBJ1-1 | . | . | TRBV24-1 | TGTGCCACCCGCGCCAGGGGAGGGGTGAACACTGAAGCTTTCTTT | CATRARGGVNTEAFF
TRBJ1-2 | few | . | TRBV6-6 | TGTGCCAGCAGTTTTTCGGGGTGGAGCGGCTACACCTTC | CASSFSGWSGYTF
TRBJ2-7 | . | . | TRBV7-2 | TGTGCCAGCAGCGTCGTGGAGGGCGCCGAGCAGTACTTC | CASSVVEGAEQYF
TRBJ1-3 | . | . | TRBV6-6 | TGTGCCAGCAGTTACGCGGCAGCTGGAAACACCATATATTTT | CASSYAAAGNTIYF
TRBJ1-2 | . | . | TRBV9 | TGTGCCAGCAGCGTAGGTCAGGTCAACTATGGCTACACCTTC | CASSVGQVNYGYTF
TRBJ1-1 | . | . | TRBV7-2 | TGTGCCAGCAGCCAGGGAGGGCAGACTGAAGCTTTCTTT | CASSQGGQTEAFF
TRBJ2-7 | . | . | TRBV12-2 | TGTGCAAGGCGCTTGGGCGGGGGGGACGGTGTCGAGCAGTACTTC | CARRLGGGDGVEQYF
TRBJ2-5 | . | TRBD2 | TRBV3-1/TRBV3-2 | TGTGCCAGCAGCCAACGTGGTCTAGCGGGGGGCCGGTGGGAGACCCAGTACTTC | CASSQRGLAGGRWETQYF
TRBJ2-5 | few | TRBD1 | TRBV7-9 | TGTGCCAGCAGCCCGAGGGGGACAGAGAAAGAGACCCAGTACTTC | CASSPRGTEKETQYF
TRBJ2-3 | . | TRBD1 | TRBV24-1 | TGTGCCACCAGTGAGTATTCCGGGACAGGGGCCCCAGATACGCAGTATTTT | CATSEYSGTGAPDTQYF
TRBJ1-1 | . | TRBD1 | TRBV5-6 | TGTGCCAGCAGCTCTCGAGGACAGGGGGCTCTCGAAGCTTTCTTT | CASSSRGQGALEAFF
TRBJ2-7 | . | . | TRBV6-5 | TGTGCCAGCAGGACCCGGTGGCGGGGTTTAGACGAGCAGTACTTC | CASRTRWRGLDEQYF
TRBJ1-1 | . | . | TRBV3-1/TRBV3-2 | TGTGCCAGCAGCAGTCCAGGGTTATTAAACACTGAAGCTTTCTTT | CASSSPGLLNTEAFF
TRBJ1-4 | . | . | TRBV5-1 | TGCGCCAGCAGTTTAAGATACAGGGCCGGGGCAACTAATGAAAAACTGTTTTTT | CASSLRYRAGATNEKLFF
TRBJ2-7 | few | . | TRBV5-1 | TGCGCCAGCAGCTTGGTGGGCCCAGCCTCCGAGCAGTACTTC | CASSLVGPASEQYF
TRBJ2-3 | once | TRBD2 | TRBV19 | TGTGCCAGTAGATCCCGACTAGCGGGGGTCACAGATACGCAGTATTTT | CASRSRLAGVTDTQYF
TRBJ1-2 | . | . | TRBV27 | TGTGCCAGCAGTTTAAGGGCGGGCGGGGGCTACACCTTC | CASSLRAGGGYTF
TRBJ1-5 | . | TRBD1 | TRBV19 | TGTGCCAGTAGTAAGGAGGGACAGGGGGCCCAGCCCCAGCATTTT | CASSKEGQGAQPQHF
TRBJ1-2 | few | TRBD1 | TRBV2 | TGTGCCAGCAGTGAATTCCGGGACAGTCCCAACGGGGATAACTATGGCTACACCTTC | CASSEFRDSPNGDNYGYTF
TRBJ2-3 | . | TRBD1 | TRBV5-1 | TGCGCCAGCAGCGCGGGGACAGGGGGCGTATATACGCAGTATTTT | CASSAGTGGVYTQYF
TRBJ2-7 | . | . | TRBV5-1 | TGCGCCAGCAGCCCGGACAGTACCTCCTACGAGCAGTACTTC | CASSPDSTSYEQYF
TRBJ2-7 | . | TRBD1 | TRBV5-8 | TGTGCCAGCAGCCGTGACAGGGCTGCCTACGAGCAGTACTTC | CASSRDRAAYEQYF
TRBJ2-4 | once | TRBD1 | TRBV28 | TGTGCCAGCAGTATTGGACAGGGCATTCAGTACTTC | CASSIGQGIQYF
TRBJ2-5 | . | TRBD2 | TRBV7-9 | TGTGCCAGCAGCTTATTCATAGCGGGGAGCCGAGAGACCCAGTACTTC | CASSLFIAGSRETQYF